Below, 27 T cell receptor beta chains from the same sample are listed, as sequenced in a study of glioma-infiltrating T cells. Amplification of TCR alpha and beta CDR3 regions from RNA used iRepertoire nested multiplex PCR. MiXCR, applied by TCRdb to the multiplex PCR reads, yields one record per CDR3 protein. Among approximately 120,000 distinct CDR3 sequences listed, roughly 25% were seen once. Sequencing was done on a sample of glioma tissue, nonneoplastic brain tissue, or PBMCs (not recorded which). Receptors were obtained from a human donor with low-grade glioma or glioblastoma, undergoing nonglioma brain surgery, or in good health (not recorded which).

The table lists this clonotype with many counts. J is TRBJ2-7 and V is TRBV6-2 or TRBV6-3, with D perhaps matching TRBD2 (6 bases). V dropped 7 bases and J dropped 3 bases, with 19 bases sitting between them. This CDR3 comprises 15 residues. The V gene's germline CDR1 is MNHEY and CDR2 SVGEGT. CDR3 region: CASNDLTRGLYEQYF. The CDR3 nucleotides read TGTGCCAGCAACGATTTGACCCGGGGACTCTACGAGCAGTACTTC.

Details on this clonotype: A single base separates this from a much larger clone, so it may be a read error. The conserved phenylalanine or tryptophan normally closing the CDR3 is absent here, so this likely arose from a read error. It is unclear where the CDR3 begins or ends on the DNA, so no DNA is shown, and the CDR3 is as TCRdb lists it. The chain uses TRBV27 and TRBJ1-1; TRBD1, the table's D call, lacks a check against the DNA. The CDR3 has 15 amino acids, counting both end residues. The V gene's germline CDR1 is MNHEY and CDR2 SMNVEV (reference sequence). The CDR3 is CASSYLSGRGTEASL.

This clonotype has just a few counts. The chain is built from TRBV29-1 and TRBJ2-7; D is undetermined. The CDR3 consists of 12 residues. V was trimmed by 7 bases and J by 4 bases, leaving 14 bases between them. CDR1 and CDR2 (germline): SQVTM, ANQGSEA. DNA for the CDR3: TGCAGCGCCTCATTCTCTCCTTACGAGCAGTACTTC. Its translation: CSASFSPYEQYF.

CDR3 sequence: CAISRQGINEQYF. The DNA for the CDR3 is TGTGCCATCAGCCGACAGGGTATCAACGAGCAGTACTTC. This chain links TRBV10-3 with TRBJ2-7, with TRBD1 matching over 7 bases. This CDR3 region has 13 residues. V shed 6 bases and J 5 bases; nucleotides not matched to a gene: 7. CDR1 ENHRY and CDR2 SYGVKD come from the germline V gene.

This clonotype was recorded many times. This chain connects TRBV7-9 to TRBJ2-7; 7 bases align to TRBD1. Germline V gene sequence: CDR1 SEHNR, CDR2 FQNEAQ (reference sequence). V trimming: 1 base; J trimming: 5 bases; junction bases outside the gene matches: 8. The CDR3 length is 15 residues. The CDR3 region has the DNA TGTGCCAGCAGCTTAGAGGCAGGGGGTAGCCACGAGCAGTACTTC. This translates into CASSLEAGGSHEQYF.

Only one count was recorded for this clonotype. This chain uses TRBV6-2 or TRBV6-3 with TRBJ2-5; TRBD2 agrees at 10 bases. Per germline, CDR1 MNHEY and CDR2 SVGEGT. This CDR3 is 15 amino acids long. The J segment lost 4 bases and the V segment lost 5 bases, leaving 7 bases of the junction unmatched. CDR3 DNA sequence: TGTGCCAGCAGTGACCTCGGGACTAGCGCAGAGACCCAGTACTTC. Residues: CASSDLGTSAETQYF.

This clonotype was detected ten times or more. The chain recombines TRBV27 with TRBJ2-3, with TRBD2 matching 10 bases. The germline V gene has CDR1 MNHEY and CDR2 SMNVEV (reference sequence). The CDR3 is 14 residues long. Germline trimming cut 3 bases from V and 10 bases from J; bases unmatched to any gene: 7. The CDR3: CASSLSAGGPSQYF. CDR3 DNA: TGTGCCAGCAGTTTGTCAGCGGGAGGGCCCTCGCAGTATTTT.

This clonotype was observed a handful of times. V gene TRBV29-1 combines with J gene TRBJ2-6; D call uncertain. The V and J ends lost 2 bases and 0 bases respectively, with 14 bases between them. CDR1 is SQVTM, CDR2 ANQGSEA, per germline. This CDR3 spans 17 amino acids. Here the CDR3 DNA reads TGCAGCGTTGAATGGTGGTCTACTGACTCTGGGGCCAACGTCCTGACTTTC. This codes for CSVEWWSTDSGANVLTF.

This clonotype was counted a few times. The CDR3 DNA reads as TGTGCCAGCAGCGAACGGACTAGCGGGGGGGCGCAAGAGACCCAGTACTTC. This translates into CASSERTSGGAQETQYF. J is TRBJ2-5 and V is TRBV7-9, with 15 bases fitting TRBD2. Germline V lookup: CDR1 SEHNR, CDR2 FQNEAQ (reference sequence). This CDR3 has 17 residues. The J segment lost 2 bases and the V segment lost 5 bases, leaving 6 bases of the junction unmatched.

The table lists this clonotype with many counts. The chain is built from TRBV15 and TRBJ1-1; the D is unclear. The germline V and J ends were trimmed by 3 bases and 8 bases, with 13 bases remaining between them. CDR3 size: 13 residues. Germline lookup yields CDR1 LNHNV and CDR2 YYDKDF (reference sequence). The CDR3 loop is CATSSVGLREAFF. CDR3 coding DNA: TGTGCCACCAGCAGTGTAGGACTCAGGGAAGCTTTCTTT.

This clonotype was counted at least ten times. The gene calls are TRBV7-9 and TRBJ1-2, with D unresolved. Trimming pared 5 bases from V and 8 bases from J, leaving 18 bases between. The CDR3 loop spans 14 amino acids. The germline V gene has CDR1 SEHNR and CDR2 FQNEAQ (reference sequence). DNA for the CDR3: TGTGCCAGCAGCCCGGACTCAACCCCCTCCGGCTACACCTTC. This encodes CASSPDSTPSGYTF.

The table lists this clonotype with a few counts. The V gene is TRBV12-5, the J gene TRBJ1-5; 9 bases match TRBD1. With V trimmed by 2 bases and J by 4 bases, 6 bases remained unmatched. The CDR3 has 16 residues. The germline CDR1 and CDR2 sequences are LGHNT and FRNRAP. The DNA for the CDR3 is TGTGCTAGTGGTTTGCTTACAGGGGGCAGGAATCAGCCCCAGCATTTT. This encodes CASGLLTGGRNQPQHF.

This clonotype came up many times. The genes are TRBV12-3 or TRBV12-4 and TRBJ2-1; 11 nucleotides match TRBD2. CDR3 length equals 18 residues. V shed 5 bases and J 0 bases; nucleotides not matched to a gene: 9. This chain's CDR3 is CASSPPGLAVFSYNEQFF. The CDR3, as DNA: TGTGCCAGCAGTCCCCCGGGACTAGCGGTCTTCTCCTACAATGAGCAGTTCTTC.

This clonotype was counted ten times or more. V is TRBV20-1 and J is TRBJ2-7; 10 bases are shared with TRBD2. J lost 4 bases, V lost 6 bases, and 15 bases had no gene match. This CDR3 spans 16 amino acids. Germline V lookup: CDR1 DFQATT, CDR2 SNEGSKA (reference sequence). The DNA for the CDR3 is TGCAGTGCCGAGAGTGTTACGGCTAGCGGGAGTTACGAGCAGTACTTC. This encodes CSAESVTASGSYEQYF.

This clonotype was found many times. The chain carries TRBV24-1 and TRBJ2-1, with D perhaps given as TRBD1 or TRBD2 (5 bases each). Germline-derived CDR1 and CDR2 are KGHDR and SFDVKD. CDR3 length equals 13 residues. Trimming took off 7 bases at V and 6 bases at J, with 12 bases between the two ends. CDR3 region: CATRQDGVNEQFF. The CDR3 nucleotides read TGTGCCACCAGACAGGACGGGGTCAATGAGCAGTTCTTC.

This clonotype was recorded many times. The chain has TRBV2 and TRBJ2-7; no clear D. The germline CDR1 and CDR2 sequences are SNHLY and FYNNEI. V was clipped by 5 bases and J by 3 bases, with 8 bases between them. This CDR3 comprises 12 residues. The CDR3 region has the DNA TGTGCCAGCAGTCCTGCTGTCTACGAGCAGTACTTC. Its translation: CASSPAVYEQYF.

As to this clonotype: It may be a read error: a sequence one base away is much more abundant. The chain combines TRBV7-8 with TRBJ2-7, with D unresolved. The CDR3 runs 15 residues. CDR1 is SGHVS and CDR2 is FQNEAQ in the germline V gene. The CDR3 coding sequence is TGTGCCAGCAGCTTAGAATGGACCCACTCCTACGAGAAGTACTTC. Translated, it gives CASSLEWTHSYEKYF.

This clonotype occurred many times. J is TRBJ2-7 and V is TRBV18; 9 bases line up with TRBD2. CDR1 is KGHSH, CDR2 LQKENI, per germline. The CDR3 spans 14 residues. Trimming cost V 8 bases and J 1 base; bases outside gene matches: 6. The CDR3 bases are TGTGCCAGCACAGAAAGCGGGAGGTCCTACGAGCAGTACTTC. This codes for CASTESGRSYEQYF.

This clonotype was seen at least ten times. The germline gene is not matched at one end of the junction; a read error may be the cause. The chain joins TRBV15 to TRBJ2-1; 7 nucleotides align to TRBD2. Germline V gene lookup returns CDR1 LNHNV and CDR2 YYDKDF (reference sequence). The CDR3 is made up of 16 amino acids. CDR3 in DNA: TGTGCCGCCAGCTCCCCAGGCGGGAGAAATCGCAATGAGCAGTTCTTC. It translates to CAASSPGGRNRNEQFF.

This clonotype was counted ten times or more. CDR3 sequence (DNA): TGTGCCAGCTCCCCGGGACACGGGAAGACCCAGTACTTC. Translation gives CASSPGHGKTQYF. This chain joins TRBV6-1 and TRBJ2-5, with D perhaps matching TRBD1 (6 bases). V was shortened by 8 bases and J by 6 bases, with 16 bases between the two germline ends. The CDR3 extends over 13 amino acids. Per germline, CDR1 MNHNS and CDR2 SASEGT.

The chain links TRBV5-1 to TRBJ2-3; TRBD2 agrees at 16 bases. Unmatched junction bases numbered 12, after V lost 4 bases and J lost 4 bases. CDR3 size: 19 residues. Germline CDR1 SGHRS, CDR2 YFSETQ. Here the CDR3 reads CASSATGTSGREIPDTQYF. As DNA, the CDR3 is TGCGCCAGCAGCGCCACCGGGACTAGCGGGAGGGAGATCCCAGATACGCAGTATTTT.

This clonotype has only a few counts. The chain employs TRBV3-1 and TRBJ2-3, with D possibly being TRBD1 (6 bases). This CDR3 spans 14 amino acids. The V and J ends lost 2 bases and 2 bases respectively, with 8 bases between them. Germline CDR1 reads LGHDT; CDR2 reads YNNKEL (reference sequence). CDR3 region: CASSQTGPTDTQYF. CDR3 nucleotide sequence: TGTGCCAGCAGCCAAACAGGGCCCACAGATACGCAGTATTTT.

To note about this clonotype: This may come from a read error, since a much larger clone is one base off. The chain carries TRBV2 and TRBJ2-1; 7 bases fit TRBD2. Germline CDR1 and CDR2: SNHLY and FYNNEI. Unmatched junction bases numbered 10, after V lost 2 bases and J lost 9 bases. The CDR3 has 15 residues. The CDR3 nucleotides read TGTGCCAGCAGTGAACAAAGACTAGCCGGGGTTGAGCAGTTCTTC. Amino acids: CASSEQRLAGVEQFF.

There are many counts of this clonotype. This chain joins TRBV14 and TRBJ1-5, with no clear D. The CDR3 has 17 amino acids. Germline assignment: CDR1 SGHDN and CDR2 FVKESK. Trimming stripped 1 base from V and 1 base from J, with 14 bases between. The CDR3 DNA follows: TGTGCCAGCAGCCAAGGATATGACCTAAAAAGCAATCAGCCCCAGCATTTT. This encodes CASSQGYDLKSNQPQHF. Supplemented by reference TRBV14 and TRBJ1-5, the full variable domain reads EAGVTQFPSHSVIEKGQTVTLRCDPISGHDNLYWYRRVMGKEIKFLLHFVKESKQDESGMPNNRFLAERTGGTYSTLKVQPAELEDSGVYFCASSQGYDLKSNQPQHFGDGTRLSIL.

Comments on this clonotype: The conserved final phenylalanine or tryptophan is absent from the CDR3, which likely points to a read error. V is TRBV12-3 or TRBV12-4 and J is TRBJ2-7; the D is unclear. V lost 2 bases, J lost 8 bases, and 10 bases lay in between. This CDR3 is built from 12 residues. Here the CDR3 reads CASSLSSPKQYL. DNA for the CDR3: TGTGCCAGCAGTTTATCCTCACCCAAGCAGTACCTC.

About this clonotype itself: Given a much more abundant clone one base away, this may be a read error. The CDR3 region has the DNA TGTGCCAGTAGTATTCAGGGTTCGGGTGAGCAGTACTTC. It translates to CASSIQGSGEQYF. The rearrangement joins TRBV19 to TRBJ2-7; D is possibly TRBD1 (5 bases). Trimming left V 3 bases short and J 7 bases short, with 13 bases between. This CDR3 is built from 13 residues. Germline CDR1 LNHDA, CDR2 SQIVND (reference sequence). The complete variable domain, with remaining parts taken from reference TRBV19 and TRBJ2-7, reads DGGITQSPKYLFRKEGQNVTLSCEQNLNHDAMYWYRQDPGQGLRLIYYSQIVNDFQKGDIAEGYSVSREKKESFPLTVTSAQKNPTAFYLCASSIQGSGEQYFGPGTRLTVT.

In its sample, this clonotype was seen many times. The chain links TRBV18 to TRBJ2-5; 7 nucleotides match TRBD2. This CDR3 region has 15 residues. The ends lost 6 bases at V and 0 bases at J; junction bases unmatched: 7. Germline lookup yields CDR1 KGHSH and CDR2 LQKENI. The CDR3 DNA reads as TGTGCCAGCTCCCCAGCGGGGCTGTACCAAGAGACCCAGTACTTC. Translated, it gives CASSPAGLYQETQYF.